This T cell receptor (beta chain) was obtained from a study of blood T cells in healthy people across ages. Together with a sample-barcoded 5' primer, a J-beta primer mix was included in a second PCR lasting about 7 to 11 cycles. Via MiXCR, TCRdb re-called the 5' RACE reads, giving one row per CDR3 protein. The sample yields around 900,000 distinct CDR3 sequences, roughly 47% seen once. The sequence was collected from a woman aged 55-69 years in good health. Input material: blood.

The CDR3: CASRQGGSDQETQYF. DNA for the CDR3: TGTGCCAGCAGGCAGGGGGGCTCCGACCAAGAGACCCAGTACTTC. This chain links TRBV28 with TRBJ2-5; possible D gene TRBD1, 7 bases. The germline V gene has CDR1 MDHEN and CDR2 SYDVKM. The ends were cut back, 6 bases at V and 0 bases at J, with 14 bases in the middle. The CDR3 is 15 residues long.